This entry is about one T cell receptor beta chain. Its antigen is still unknown. The sample belongs to a study of response to subunit inactivated influenza vaccine. The study, taken as a whole, reports: A suggestion made by the authors is that each seasonal influenza vaccination recruits few new T cells.

Germline assignment: CDR1 SGHAT and CDR2 FQDESV (reference sequence). The CDR3 totals 14 residues. The J segment lost 5 bases and the V segment lost 3 bases, leaving 5 bases of the junction unmatched. Using its own MiXCR run on the RT-PCR reads, TCRdb lists one record per CDR3 protein. The sample includes about 480,000 distinct CDR3 sequences, over 25% seen only once; the top ten take approximately 2%. The chain combines TRBV11-1 with TRBJ1-1; 8 bases fit TRBD1. The clonotype comes from a middle-aged man who received an inactivated influenza vaccine. This specimen consisted of CD4+ T cells sorted from PBMCs, obtained 5 days after vaccination. The CDR3 DNA reads TGTGCCAGCAGCTTCTCTCACAGGGGGACTGAAGCTTTCTTT. Translating it yields CASSFSHRGTEAFF.